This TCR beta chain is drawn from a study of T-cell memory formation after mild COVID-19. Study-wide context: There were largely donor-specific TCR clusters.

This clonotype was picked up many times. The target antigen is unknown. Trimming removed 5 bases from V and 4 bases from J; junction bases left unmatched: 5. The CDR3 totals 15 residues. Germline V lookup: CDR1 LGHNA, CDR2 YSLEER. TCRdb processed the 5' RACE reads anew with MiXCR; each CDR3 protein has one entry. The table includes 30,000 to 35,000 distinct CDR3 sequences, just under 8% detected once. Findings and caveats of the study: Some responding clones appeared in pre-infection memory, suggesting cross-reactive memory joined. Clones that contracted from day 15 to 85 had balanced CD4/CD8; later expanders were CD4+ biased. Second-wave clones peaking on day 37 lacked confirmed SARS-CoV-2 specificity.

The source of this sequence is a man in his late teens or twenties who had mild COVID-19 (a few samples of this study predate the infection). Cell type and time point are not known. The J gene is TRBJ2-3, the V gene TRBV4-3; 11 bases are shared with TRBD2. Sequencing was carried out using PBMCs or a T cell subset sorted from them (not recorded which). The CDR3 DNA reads TGCGCCAGCAGCTTACTTAGCGGGGGGGCAGATACGCAGTATTTT. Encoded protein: CASSLLSGGADTQYF.